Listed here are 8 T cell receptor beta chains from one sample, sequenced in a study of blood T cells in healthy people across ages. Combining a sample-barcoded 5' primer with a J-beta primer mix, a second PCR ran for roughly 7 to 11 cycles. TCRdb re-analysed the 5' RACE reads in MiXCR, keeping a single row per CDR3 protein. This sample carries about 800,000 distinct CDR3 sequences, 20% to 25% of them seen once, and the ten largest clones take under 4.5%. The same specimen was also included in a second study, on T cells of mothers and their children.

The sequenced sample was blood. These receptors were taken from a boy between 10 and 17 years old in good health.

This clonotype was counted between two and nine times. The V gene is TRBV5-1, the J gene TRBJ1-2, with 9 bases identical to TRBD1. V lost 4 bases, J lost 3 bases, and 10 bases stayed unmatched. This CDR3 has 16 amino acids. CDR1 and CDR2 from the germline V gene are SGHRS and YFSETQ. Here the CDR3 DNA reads TGCGCCAGCAGCCCGTCCACAGGGGGCGTAGACTATGGCTACACCTTC. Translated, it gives CASSPSTGGVDYGYTF.

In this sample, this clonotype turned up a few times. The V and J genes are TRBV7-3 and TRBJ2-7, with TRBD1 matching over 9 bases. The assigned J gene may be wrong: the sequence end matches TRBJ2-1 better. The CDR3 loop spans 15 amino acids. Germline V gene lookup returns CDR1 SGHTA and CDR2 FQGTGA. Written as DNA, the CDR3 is TGTGCCAGCAGCTTCGGGGGACAGGGTTACAATGAGCAGTTCTTC. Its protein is CASSFGGQGYNEQFF.

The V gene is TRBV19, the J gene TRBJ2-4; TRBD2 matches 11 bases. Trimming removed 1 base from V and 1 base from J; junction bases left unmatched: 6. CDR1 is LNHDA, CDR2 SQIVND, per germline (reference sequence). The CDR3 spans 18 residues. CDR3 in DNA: TGTGCCAGTAGTATAGGTATTAGCGGGAGGGTGGCCAAAAACATTCAGTACTTC. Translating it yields CASSIGISGRVAKNIQYF.

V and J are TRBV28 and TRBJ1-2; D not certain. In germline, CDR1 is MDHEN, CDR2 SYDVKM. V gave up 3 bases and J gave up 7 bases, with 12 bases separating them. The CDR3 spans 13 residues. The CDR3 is CASSLAHGGGYTF. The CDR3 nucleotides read TGTGCCAGCAGTTTGGCCCACGGCGGTGGCTACACCTTC.

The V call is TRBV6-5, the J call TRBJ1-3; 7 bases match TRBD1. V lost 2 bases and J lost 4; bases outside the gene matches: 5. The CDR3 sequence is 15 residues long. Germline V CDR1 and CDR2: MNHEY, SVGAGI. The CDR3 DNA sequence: TGTGCCAGCAGTTACACGACAGGGCTCGGAAACACCATATATTTT. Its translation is CASSYTTGLGNTIYF.

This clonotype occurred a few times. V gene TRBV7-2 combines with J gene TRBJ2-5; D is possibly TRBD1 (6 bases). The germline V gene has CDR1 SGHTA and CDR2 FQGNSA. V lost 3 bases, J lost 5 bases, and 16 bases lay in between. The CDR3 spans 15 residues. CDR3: CASSLGPGASETQYF. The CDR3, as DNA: TGTGCCAGCAGCTTGGGCCCAGGGGCGTCGGAGACCCAGTACTTC.

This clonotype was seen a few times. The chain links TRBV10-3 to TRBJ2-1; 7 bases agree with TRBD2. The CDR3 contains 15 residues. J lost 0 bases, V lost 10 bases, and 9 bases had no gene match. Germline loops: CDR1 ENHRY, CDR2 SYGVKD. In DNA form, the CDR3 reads TGTGCCACCGGAGTTGCGGGGGACTCCTACAATGAGCAGTTCTTC. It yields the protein CATGVAGDSYNEQFF.

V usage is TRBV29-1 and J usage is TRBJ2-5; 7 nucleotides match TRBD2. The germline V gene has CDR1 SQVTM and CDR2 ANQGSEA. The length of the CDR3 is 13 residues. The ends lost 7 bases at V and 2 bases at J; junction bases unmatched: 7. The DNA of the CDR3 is TGCAGCGCCTGGAGGGGACTACAAGAGACCCAGTACTTC. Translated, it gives CSAWRGLQETQYF.